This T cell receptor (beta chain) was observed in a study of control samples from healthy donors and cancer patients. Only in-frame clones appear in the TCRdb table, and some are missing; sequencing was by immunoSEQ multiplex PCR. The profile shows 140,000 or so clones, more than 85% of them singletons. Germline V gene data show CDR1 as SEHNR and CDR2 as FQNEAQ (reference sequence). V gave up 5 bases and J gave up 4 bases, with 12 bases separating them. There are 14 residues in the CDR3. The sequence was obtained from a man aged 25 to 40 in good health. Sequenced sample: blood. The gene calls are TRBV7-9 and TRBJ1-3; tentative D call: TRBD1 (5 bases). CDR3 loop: CASSRDSGGNTIYF. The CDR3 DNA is TGTGCCAGCAGCCGTGACAGTGGGGGAAACACCATATATTTT.